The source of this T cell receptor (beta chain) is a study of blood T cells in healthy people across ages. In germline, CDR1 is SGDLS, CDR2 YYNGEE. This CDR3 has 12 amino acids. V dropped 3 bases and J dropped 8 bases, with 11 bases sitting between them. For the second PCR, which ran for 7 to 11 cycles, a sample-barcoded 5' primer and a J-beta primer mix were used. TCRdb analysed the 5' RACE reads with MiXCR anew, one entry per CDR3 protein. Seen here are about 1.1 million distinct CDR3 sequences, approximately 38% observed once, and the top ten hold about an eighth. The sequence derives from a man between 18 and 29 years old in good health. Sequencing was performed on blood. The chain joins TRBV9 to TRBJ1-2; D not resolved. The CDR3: CASSAANGGYTF. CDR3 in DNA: TGTGCCAGCAGCGCCGCGAATGGGGGCTACACCTTC.